This T cell receptor beta chain comes out of a study of OX40 agonist ivuxolimab in advanced cancers. TCRdb's copy holds only in-frame clones and misses some; the assay was immunoSEQ multiplex PCR. The profile shows fewer than 85,000 clones, about 88% of them singletons. The CDR3 has 19 residues. Trimming at V came to 6 bases and at J to 2 bases, leaving 18 bases not matched to a gene. CDR1 and CDR2 (germline): SEHNR, FQNEAQ (reference sequence). Autoimmune disease history or systemic immunosuppression disqualified patients. This sequence originates from an adult with an advanced solid tumor such as melanoma, head and neck, liver or kidney cancer. The rearrangement uses TRBV7-9 and TRBJ2-3; 9 positions match TRBD1. Specimen: CD4+ or CD8+ T cells sorted from blood, collected in a trial of the OX40 agonist ivuxolimab. CDR3 residues: CASRVKALRTGANTDTQYF. DNA of the CDR3: TGTGCCAGCAGGGTTAAGGCCCTAAGGACAGGGGCCAACACAGATACGCAGTATTTT.